This T cell receptor beta chain was sequenced in a study of post-analysis software for immune sequencing data. Across the whole study: Several disease courses (relapsing-remitting, secondary progressive and progressive-relapsing) of multiple sclerosis were included.

General study results and limits: Controls had lower frequencies than patients of roughly five TRBV segments, which included TRBV5-6, TRBV5-1 and TRBV20-1.

Incorporated into the TCR beta cDNA libraries were unique molecular identifiers, which served to reduce PCR and sequencing biases. TCRdb processed the PCR reads anew with MiXCR; each CDR3 protein has one entry. The sample lists fewer than 550,000 distinct CDR3 sequences; under 40% were seen once. This clonotype was seen once. Its antigen is undetermined. Germline V CDR1 and CDR2: MDHEN, SYDVKM. This CDR3 has 12 residues. Trimming removed 7 bases at V and 7 bases at J, with 11 bases between. The genes are TRBV28 and TRBJ2-4; D not certain. The receptor's source is a girl younger than 18 with multiple sclerosis. Sample: blood. In DNA, the CDR3 is TGTGCCAGCACCTCATCTGGGAACATTCAGTACTTC. Translated: CASTSSGNIQYF.